Sequencing of this TCR beta chain was carried out in a study of T cell responses to AZD1222 COVID-19 vaccine. Findings of the study overall: Baseline seropositivity characterized only six or seven AZD1222 recipients. Every sample of the repertoires postdated the peak T cell response. Vaccine-associated CD4 TCRs ranged over spike, dominating at 160-218 and 743-854. The donor cohort was predominantly white British with a female majority, and clonal diversity may have been underestimated.

As for this clone: Its specificity is not known.

This table comes from immunoSEQ multiplex PCR, and its TCRdb copy is limited to in-frame clones, with some not included. This sample's clone table lists about 140,000 clones. The CDR3 contains 14 residues. Unmatched junction bases numbered 6, after V lost 4 bases and J lost 7 bases. Germline loops: CDR1 SGHNT, CDR2 YENEEA. The genes are TRBV11-3 and TRBJ1-4; 7 nucleotides agree with TRBD1. The material sequenced was peripheral blood. This clonotype was sampled from an adult in good health. The CDR3 reads CASSSQGMGEKLFF. Here the CDR3 DNA reads TGTGCCAGCAGCTCACAGGGGATGGGTGAAAAACTGTTTTTT.